The rows below give T cell receptor beta chains drawn from one sample of a study of human T cells and chemical hapten exposure. MiXCR, applied by TCRdb to the RACE reads, yields one record per CDR3 protein. The sample lists about 380,000 distinct CDR3 sequences, about 4.4% seen once, with around 2% in the top ten. The specimen comprised whole blood, sampled in connection with sensitization to the hapten diphenylcyclopropenone (DPC). Every receptor here comes from a woman aged 50 to 60 with alopecia areata. Some clones in this sample may be carry-over from other donors' samples. The CDR3 runs from the conserved cysteine through the conserved F or W. A D gene is named only where the DNA matches it firmly. Expanded clones are given a class, and other clones once, few, many or no size at all.

V gene	clone size	D gene	J gene	CDR3 protein	CDR3 DNA
TRBV11-2	many	TRBD2	TRBJ2-7	CASSSPLAGGLSIEQYF	TGTGCCAGCAGCTCTCCACTAGCGGGAGGGCTATCAATCGAGCAGTACTTC
TRBV7-6	many	TRBD2	TRBJ2-5	CASSEYGTSGQETQYF	TGTGCCAGCAGCGAATACGGGACTAGCGGACAAGAGACCCAGTACTTC
TRBV6-5	.	.	TRBJ2-3	CASRLGVAQYF	TGTGCCAGCCGACTGGGGGTAGCACAGTATTTT
TRBV3-1	many	TRBD1	TRBJ1-6	CASSQDRGQGTSPLHF	TGTGCCAGCAGCCAAGATCGGGGACAGGGGACCTCACCCCTCCACTTT
TRBV7-8	many	.	TRBJ1-5	CASSLVFGGNQPQHF	TGTGCCAGCAGCTTAGTATTCGGGGGCAATCAGCCCCAGCATTTT
TRBV20-1	many	TRBD2	TRBJ2-7	CSGKSGGNSYEQYF	TGCAGTGGGAAGAGCGGGGGCAACTCCTACGAGCAGTACTTC
TRBV28	many	.	TRBJ1-1	CASRILGADVGAFF	TGTGCCAGCAGAATACTAGGAGCCGACGTCGGGGCTTTCTTT
TRBV3-1	many	TRBD1	TRBJ2-1	CASSLRDRGYNEQFF	TGTGCCAGCAGCCTCCGGGACAGGGGTTACAATGAGCAGTTCTTC
TRBV30	many	.	TRBJ2-1	CAWSAGSGTYNEQFF	TGTGCCTGGAGTGCGGGTAGCGGCACCTACAATGAGCAGTTCTTC
TRBV5-1	many	.	TRBJ1-3	CASSLSGQGNTIYF	TGCGCCAGCAGCTTGAGCGGACAGGGAAACACCATATATTTT
TRBV6-5	many	.	TRBJ1-3	CASGPTTANAGNTIYF	TGTGCCAGCGGACCTACGACAGCTAATGCTGGAAACACCATATATTTT
TRBV28	.	.	TRBJ1-1	CASSPFITENTEAFF	TGTGCCAGCAGTCCATTTATAACAGAGAACACTGAAGCTTTCTTT
TRBV14	.	.	TRBJ1-1	CASSQERRWVGTEAFF	TGTGCCAGCAGCCAAGAACGGAGGTGGGTTGGCACTGAAGCTTTCTTT
TRBV12-3/TRBV12-4	few	TRBD1	TRBJ2-1	CASSLESGTVFFEQFF	TGTGCCAGCAGTTTAGAGTCCGGGACAGTTTTTTTCGAGCAGTTCTTC
TRBV27	.	TRBD2	TRBJ2-1	CASSLSWREGGEQFF	TGTGCCAGCAGTTTATCATGGCGGGAGGGAGGAGAGCAGTTCTTC
TRBV21-1	many	.	TRBJ1-1	CASSKARSTEAFF	TGTGCCAGCAGCAAAGCCCGGTCCACTGAAGCTTTCTTT
TRBV7-2	.	.	TRBJ1-1	CASSQVSVAVTEAFF	TGTGCCAGCAGCCAGGTATCTGTCGCTGTCACTGAAGCTTTCTTT
TRBV9	.	.	TRBJ2-7	CASSASPASGYEQYF	TGTGCCAGCAGCGCCTCCCCCGCCTCCGGCTACGAGCAGTACTTC
TRBV15	many	TRBD2	TRBJ2-1	CATSRPPGTSAYNEQFF	TGTGCCACCAGCAGACCCCCCGGGACTAGCGCATACAATGAGCAGTTCTTC
TRBV3-1	few	.	TRBJ1-1	CASSQRTAEAFF	TGTGCCAGCAGCCAAAGAACGGCTGAAGCTTTCTTT
TRBV2	many	.	TRBJ1-3	CASGTMRNTIYF	TGTGCCAGCGGGACAATGAGAAACACCATATATTTT
TRBV5-4	.	.	TRBJ1-2	CASSLEAANYGYTF	TGTGCCAGCAGCTTGGAGGCAGCTAACTATGGCTACACCTTC
TRBV19	.	TRBD1	TRBJ2-1	CASSIPGQGPYNEQFF	TGTGCCAGTAGTATTCCCGGACAGGGGCCATACAATGAGCAGTTCTTC
TRBV12-3/TRBV12-4	few	.	TRBJ1-2	CASSTYFGYTF	TGTGCCAGCAGCACGTATTTTGGCTACACCTTC
TRBV12-3/TRBV12-4	many	.	TRBJ2-1	CASIASWSYNEQFF	TGTGCCAGCATTGCTAGCTGGTCCTACAATGAGCAGTTCTTC
TRBV28	many	TRBD1	TRBJ2-4	CASSPQGEKLWIVAKNIQYF	TGTGCCAGCAGCCCGCAGGGGGAGAAACTGTGGATAGTAGCCAAAAACATTCAGTACTTC
TRBV20-1	few	TRBD2	TRBJ2-3	CSANSGSTDTQYF	TGCAGTGCTAATAGCGGGAGCACAGATACGCAGTATTTT
TRBV9	many	TRBD1	TRBJ1-3	CASSVGQANSGNTIYF	TGTGCCAGCAGCGTTGGACAGGCTAACTCTGGAAACACCATATATTTT
TRBV6-2/TRBV6-3	.	.	TRBJ2-1	CASSPDLRLDNEQFF	TGTGCCAGCAGTCCCGACCTAAGGCTCGACAATGAGCAGTTCTTC
TRBV19	.	.	TRBJ2-2	CASNRDTGELFF	TGTGCCAGTAATCGGGACACCGGGGAGCTGTTTTTT
TRBV20-1	few	TRBD2	TRBJ2-7	CSARLAGYEQYF	TGCAGTGCTAGACTAGCGGGCTACGAGCAGTACTTC
TRBV6-5	many	.	TRBJ1-4	CASSYTQGSNEKLFF	TGTGCCAGCAGTTATACGCAGGGCTCTAATGAAAAACTGTTTTTT
TRBV20-1	many	.	TRBJ2-1	CSASGLEVEQFF	TGCAGTGCTAGTGGCCTAGAGGTTGAGCAGTTCTTC
TRBV29-1	many	.	TRBJ1-1	CSVEALGGGAFF	TGCAGCGTTGAAGCGCTGGGTGGTGGAGCTTTCTTT
TRBV12-3/TRBV12-4	many	.	TRBJ2-1	CASSRKMGEQFF	TGTGCCAGCAGCCGTAAAATGGGGGAGCAGTTCTTC
TRBV6-6	.	.	TRBJ1-1	CASSYSRAIPHMNTEAFF	TGTGCCAGCAGTTACTCCAGGGCCATCCCCCACATGAACACTGAAGCTTTCTTT
TRBV20-1	.	.	TRBJ1-5	CSARTGTGSNQPQHF	TGCAGTGCTAGAACAGGAACTGGTAGCAATCAGCCCCAGCATTTT
TRBV2	many	.	TRBJ1-2	CASSEGVGGNYGYTF	TGTGCCAGCAGTGAGGGCGTGGGCGGGAACTATGGCTACACCTTC
TRBV5-1	many	.	TRBJ2-7	CASRVDMYEQYF	TGCGCCAGCAGAGTCGACATGTACGAGCAGTACTTC
TRBV15	.	.	TRBJ2-1	CATSRDYNTDEQFF	TGTGCCACCAGCAGGGATTATAATACAGATGAGCAGTTCTTC
TRBV7-8	.	.	TRBJ2-5	CASSLARGDAETQYF	TGTGCCAGCAGCTTAGCTAGGGGAGACGCAGAGACCCAGTACTTC
TRBV14	many	.	TRBJ1-2	CASSQDGAEGQARLANYGYTF	TGTGCCAGCAGCCAAGATGGGGCCGAGGGGCAAGCCCGACTTGCTAACTATGGCTACACCTTC
TRBV6-2/TRBV6-3	many	.	TRBJ2-4	CASSPMGLAKNIQYF	TGTGCCAGCAGCCCAATGGGGCTAGCCAAAAACATTCAGTACTTC
TRBV9	many	TRBD2	TRBJ2-1	CASSVATSGGHNEQFF	TGTGCCAGCAGCGTAGCTACTAGCGGGGGCCACAATGAGCAGTTCTTC
TRBV5-1	many	TRBD1	TRBJ1-2	CASSLTDRYNYGYTF	TGCGCCAGCAGCTTGACGGACAGGTATAACTATGGCTACACCTTC
TRBV28	.	.	TRBJ2-7	CASNPPTYGEQYF	TGTGCCAGCAACCCACCCACCTATGGCGAGCAGTACTTC
TRBV28	.	.	TRBJ2-1	CASSSGVRHNEQFF	TGTGCCAGCAGTTCTGGGGTACGCCACAATGAGCAGTTCTTC